The 7 T cell receptor beta chains below all came from one sample that was sequenced in a study of cytomegalovirus exposure and HLA in healthy donors. Primers for the PCR totalled 60 Vbeta and 13 Jbeta. Generated by immunoSEQ multiplex PCR, the TCRdb table keeps only in-frame clones and is missing some. Here the sample spans roughly 55,000 clones, over 75% being singletons. The material sequenced was PBMCs. These receptors all come from a boy aged 5-17 years in good health and CMV-seropositive.

This clone has a single count. The chain has TRBV11-2 and TRBJ2-7; maybe TRBD2 (5 bases). CDR1 is SGHAT and CDR2 is FQNNGV in the germline V gene. The CDR3 runs 17 residues. The V end was cut by 5 bases, the J end by 3 bases, with 23 bases between. The CDR3 DNA sequence: TGTGCCAGCAGCCCCCGGTTCGCCGGCCCGGCGGGCTACGAGCAGTACTTC. The encoded protein is CASSPRFAGPAGYEQYF.

The chain employs TRBV5-1 and TRBJ2-7, with D tentatively TRBD2 (6 bases). The CDR3 consists of 15 residues. V lost 5 bases, J lost 2 bases, and 17 bases lay in between. CDR1 SGHRS and CDR2 YFSETQ come from the germline V gene. Written as DNA, the CDR3 is TGCGCCAGCAGGCTCTCCGGGACTTCCCCCTACGAGCAGTACTTC. Protein: CASRLSGTSPYEQYF.

This chain uses TRBV5-6 with TRBJ1-6, with 8 bases that match TRBD1. Germline values: CDR1 SGHDT, CDR2 YYEEEE. V lost 4 bases, J lost 10 bases, and 7 bases stayed unmatched. This CDR3 is 14 amino acids long. The CDR3: CASSPWTGRSPLHF. CDR3 nucleotides: TGTGCCAGCAGCCCGTGGACAGGGCGCTCACCCCTCCACTTT.

The genes are TRBV27 and TRBJ2-7; the D gene is possibly TRBD1 (9 bases). The CDR3 length is 15 residues. CDR1 MNHEY and CDR2 SMNVEV come from the germline V gene (reference sequence). The V end lost 8 bases, the J end lost 3 bases, and 20 bases lay between the germline ends. The CDR3 DNA reads TGTGCCAGCTCCGTAGCGGGACAGGGCCGCTACGAGCAGTACTTC. Translating it yields CASSVAGQGRYEQYF.

The chain carries TRBV5-1 and TRBJ2-3; 9 nucleotides match TRBD1. V was pared by 5 bases and J by 4 bases, with 11 bases of the junction left unmatched. This CDR3 contains 16 residues. Germline V CDR1 and CDR2: SGHRS, YFSETQ. This chain's CDR3 is CASSSPGQGRPDTQYF. The CDR3 DNA sequence: TGCGCCAGCAGTTCCCCGGGACAGGGTCGCCCAGATACGCAGTATTTT.

A single count supports this clone. V usage is TRBV6-5 and J usage is TRBJ2-5, with TRBD2 as a possible D gene (6 bases). The CDR3 is 14 amino acids. Germline V lookup: CDR1 MNHEY, CDR2 SVGAGI. V was pared by 8 bases and J by 7 bases, with 20 bases between. The CDR3 nucleotides are TGTGCCAGCTCCAGTAGCGGCACTTTCGGGACCCAGTACTTC. Translating it yields CASSSSGTFGTQYF.

This clone was observed once. V and J are TRBV5-1 and TRBJ1-3, with TRBD1 matching over 11 bases. Germline V gives CDR1 SGHRS, CDR2 YFSETQ. The CDR3 is made up of 17 amino acids. Unmatched junction bases numbered 10, after V lost 6 bases and J lost 2 bases. The CDR3 sequence: CASTPDRGPGTGNTIYF. CDR3 nucleotides: TGCGCCAGCACCCCGGACAGGGGGCCGGGTACTGGAAACACCATATATTTT.